This record looks at one TCR beta chain sequence and its context. The antigen is unknown. The entry originates in a study of cytomegalovirus exposure and HLA in healthy donors. CDR1 and CDR2 from the germline V gene are MDHEN and SYDVKM. V trimming: 3 bases; J trimming: 4 bases; junction bases outside the gene matches: 11. CDR3 size: 20 residues. General observations from the study: Earlier analysis looked at TCR beta V segments, and most were productive about 90% or about 30% of the time. A missense DCLRE1C variant was associated with V- and J-gene trimming of TCR beta chains in a later analysis, and an independent cohort replicated the association.

Primers: 60 Vbeta forward and 13 Jbeta reverse. This table comes from immunoSEQ multiplex PCR, and its TCRdb copy is limited to in-frame clones, with some not included. The data contain about 110,000 clones, more than 70% of them seen just once; the ten biggest clones take up less than 0.25%. The sequenced sample was PBMCs. This sequence joins TRBV28 and TRBJ2-2; 16 bases are a match to TRBD2. This sequence originates from a man in his forties or fifties in good health and CMV-seronegative. CDR3: CASSFHPGLAGGPSTGELFF. The CDR3 region has the DNA TGTGCCAGCAGTTTCCATCCGGGACTAGCGGGAGGGCCAAGCACCGGGGAGCTGTTTTTT.